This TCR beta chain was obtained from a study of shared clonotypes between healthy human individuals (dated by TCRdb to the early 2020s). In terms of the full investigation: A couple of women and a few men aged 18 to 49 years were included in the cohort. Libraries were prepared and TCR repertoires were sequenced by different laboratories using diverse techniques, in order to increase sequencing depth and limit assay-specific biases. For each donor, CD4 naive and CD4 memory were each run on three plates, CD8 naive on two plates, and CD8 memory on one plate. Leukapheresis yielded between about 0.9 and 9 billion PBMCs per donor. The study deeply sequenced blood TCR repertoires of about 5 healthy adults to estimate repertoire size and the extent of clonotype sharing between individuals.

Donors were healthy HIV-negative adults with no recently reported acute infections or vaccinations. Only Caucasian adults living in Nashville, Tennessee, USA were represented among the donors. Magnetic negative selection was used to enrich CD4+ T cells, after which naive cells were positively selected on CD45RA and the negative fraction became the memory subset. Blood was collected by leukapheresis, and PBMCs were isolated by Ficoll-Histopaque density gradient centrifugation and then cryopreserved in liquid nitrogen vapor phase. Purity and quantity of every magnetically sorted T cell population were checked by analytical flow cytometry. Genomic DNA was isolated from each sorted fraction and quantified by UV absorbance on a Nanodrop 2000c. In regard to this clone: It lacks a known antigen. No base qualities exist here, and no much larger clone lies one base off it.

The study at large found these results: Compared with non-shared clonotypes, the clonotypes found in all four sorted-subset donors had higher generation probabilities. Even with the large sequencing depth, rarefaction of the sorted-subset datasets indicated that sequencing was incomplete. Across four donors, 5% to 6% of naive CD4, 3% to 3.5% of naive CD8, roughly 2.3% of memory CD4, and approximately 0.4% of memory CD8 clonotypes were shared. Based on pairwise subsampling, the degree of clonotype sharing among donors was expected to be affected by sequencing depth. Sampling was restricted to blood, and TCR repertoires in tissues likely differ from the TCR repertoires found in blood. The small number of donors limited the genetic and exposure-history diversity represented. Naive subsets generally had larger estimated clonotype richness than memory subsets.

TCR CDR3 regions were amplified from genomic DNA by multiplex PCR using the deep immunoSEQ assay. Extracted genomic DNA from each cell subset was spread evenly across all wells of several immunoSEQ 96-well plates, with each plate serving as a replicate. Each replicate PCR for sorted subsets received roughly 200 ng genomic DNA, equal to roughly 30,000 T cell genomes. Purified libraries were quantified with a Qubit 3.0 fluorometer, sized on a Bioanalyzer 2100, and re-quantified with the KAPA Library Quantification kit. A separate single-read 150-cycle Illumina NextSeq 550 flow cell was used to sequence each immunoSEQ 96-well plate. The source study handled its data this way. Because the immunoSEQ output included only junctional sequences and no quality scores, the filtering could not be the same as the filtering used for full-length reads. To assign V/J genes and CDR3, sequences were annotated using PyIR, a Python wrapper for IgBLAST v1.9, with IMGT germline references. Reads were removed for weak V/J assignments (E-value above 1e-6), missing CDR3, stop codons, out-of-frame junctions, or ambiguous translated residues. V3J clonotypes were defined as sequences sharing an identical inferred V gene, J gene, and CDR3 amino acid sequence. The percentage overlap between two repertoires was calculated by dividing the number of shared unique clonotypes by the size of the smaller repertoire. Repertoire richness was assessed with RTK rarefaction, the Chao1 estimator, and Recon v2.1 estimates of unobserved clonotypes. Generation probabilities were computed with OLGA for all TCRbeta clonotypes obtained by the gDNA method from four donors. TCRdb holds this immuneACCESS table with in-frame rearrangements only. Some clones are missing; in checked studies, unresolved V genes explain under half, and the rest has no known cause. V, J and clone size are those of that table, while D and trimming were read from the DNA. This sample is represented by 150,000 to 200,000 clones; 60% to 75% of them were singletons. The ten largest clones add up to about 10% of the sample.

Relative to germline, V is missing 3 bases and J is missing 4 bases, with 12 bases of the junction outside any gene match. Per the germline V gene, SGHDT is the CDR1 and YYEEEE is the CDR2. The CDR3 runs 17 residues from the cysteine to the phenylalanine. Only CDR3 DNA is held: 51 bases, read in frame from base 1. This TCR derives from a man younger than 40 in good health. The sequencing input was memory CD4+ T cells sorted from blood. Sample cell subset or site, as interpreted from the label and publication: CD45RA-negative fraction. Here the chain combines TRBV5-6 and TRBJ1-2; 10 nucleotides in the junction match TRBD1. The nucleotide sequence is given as TGTGCCAGCAGCTCGGACAGGGGGATCCTTTCTACCTATGGCTACACCTTC. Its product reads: CASSSDRGILSTYGYTF.